Listed below are T cell receptor beta chains from one sample, sequenced in a study of regulatory T cells in long-lasting Graves disease. TCRdb analysed the multiplex PCR reads with MiXCR anew, one entry per CDR3 protein. The sample has 360,000 or so distinct CDR3 sequences, about 12% seen once. The data also belong to a second study, concerning T cells in Graves' hyperthyroidism and ophthalmopathy.

The sequencing used peripheral blood mononuclear cells (PBMCs), collected at new diagnosis, from a patient treated with antithyroid drugs. The source is a woman under 30 with Graves disease. The CDR3 runs from the conserved cysteine through the conserved F or W. The order of the fields is J gene, V gene, CDR3 protein.

j_gene: TRBJ2-7; v_gene: TRBV19; CDR3aa: CASSVGQVTYEQYF
j_gene: TRBJ2-5; v_gene: TRBV12-3/TRBV12-4; CDR3aa: CASSPDEGETQYF
j_gene: TRBJ2-1; v_gene: TRBV9; CDR3aa: CASSVEEGARNEQFF
j_gene: TRBJ1-1; v_gene: TRBV9; CDR3aa: CASSVAHQGAEAFF
j_gene: TRBJ1-4; v_gene: TRBV5-8; CDR3aa: CASSPGAVATNEKLFF
j_gene: TRBJ2-7; v_gene: TRBV27; CDR3aa: CASSSGTSGRKEQYF
j_gene: TRBJ2-5; v_gene: TRBV28; CDR3aa: CASSLGSIAETQYF
j_gene: TRBJ2-7; v_gene: TRBV28; CDR3aa: CASSQDRVAVREQYF
j_gene: TRBJ1-6; v_gene: TRBV12-3/TRBV12-4; CDR3aa: CASSDRLISSYNSPLHF
j_gene: TRBJ2-1; v_gene: TRBV24-1; CDR3aa: CATSDGTQYEQFF
j_gene: TRBJ1-3; v_gene: TRBV9; CDR3aa: CASSAEGGSGNTIYF
j_gene: TRBJ2-1; v_gene: TRBV13; CDR3aa: CASSRGTSQIYNEQFF
j_gene: TRBJ2-7; v_gene: TRBV3-1; CDR3aa: CASSQDRLTYEQYF
j_gene: TRBJ2-5; v_gene: TRBV28; CDR3aa: CASSLRGAETQYF
j_gene: TRBJ2-1; v_gene: TRBV7-2; CDR3aa: CASSSASGRGRNEQFF
j_gene: TRBJ2-5; v_gene: TRBV2; CDR3aa: CASSFTRETQYF